This T cell receptor (beta chain) appears in the sequencing data of a study of blood T cell repertoires in COVID-19. Background on the study: Samples came from the United States, Italy and Spain, spanning acute and convalescent COVID-19. Nucleic acid was either cDNA or gDNA, and it came from T cells, B-cell-depleted T cells, or PBMCs.

Authors' methods: Estimation of nucleated cell counts relied on the amplification of reference gene primers. Profiled with immunoSEQ multiplex PCR; TCRdb holds only in-frame clones, not every one. V and J calls and clone size follow that table, whereas D and trimming were derived from the DNA. Here the sample spans about 140,000 clones, approximately 80% being singletons. Germline CDR1 SGHAT, CDR2 FQNNGV. V lost 8 bases, J lost 5 bases, and 7 bases stayed unmatched. CDR3 length: 14 amino acids. The TCR was taken from a man between 60 and 70 years old who had recovered from COVID-19. The specimen sequenced was peripheral blood. V is TRBV11-2 and J is TRBJ2-2; 8 bases align to TRBD1. The CDR3 region has the DNA TGTGCCAGCGCACTTGGACAGGGTACCGGGGAGCTGTTTTTT. Protein product: CASALGQGTGELFF.